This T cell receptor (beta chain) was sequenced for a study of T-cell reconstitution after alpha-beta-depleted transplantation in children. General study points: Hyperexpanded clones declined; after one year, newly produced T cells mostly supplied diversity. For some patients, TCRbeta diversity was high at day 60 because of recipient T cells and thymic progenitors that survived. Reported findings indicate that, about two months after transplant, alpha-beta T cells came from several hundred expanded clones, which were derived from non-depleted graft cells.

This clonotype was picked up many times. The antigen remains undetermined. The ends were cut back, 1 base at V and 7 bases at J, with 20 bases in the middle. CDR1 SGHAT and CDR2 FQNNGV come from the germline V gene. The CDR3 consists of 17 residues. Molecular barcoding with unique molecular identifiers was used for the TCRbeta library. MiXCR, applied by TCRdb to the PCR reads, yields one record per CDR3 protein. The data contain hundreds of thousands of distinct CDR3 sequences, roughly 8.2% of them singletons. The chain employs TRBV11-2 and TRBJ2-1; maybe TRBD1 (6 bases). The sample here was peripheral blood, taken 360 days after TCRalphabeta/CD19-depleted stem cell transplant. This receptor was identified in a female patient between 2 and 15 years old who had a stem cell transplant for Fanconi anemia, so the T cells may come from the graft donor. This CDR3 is CASSLVARGRVWNEQFF. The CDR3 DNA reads TGTGCCAGCAGCTTAGTGGCCAGGGGTCGGGTATGGAATGAGCAGTTCTTC.